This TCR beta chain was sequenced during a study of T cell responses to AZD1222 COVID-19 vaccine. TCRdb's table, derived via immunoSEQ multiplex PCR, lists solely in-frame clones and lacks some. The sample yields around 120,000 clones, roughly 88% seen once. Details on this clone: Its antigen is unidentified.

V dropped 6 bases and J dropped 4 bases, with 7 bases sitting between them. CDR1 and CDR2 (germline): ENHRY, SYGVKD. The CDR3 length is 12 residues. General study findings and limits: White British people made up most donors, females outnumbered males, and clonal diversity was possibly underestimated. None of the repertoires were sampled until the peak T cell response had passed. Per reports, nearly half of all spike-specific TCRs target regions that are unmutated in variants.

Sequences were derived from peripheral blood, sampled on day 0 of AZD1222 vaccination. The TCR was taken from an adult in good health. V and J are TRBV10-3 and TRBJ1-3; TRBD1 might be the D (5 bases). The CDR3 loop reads CAISSGGNTIYF. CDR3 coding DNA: TGTGCCATCAGCTCAGGGGGAAACACCATATATTTT.